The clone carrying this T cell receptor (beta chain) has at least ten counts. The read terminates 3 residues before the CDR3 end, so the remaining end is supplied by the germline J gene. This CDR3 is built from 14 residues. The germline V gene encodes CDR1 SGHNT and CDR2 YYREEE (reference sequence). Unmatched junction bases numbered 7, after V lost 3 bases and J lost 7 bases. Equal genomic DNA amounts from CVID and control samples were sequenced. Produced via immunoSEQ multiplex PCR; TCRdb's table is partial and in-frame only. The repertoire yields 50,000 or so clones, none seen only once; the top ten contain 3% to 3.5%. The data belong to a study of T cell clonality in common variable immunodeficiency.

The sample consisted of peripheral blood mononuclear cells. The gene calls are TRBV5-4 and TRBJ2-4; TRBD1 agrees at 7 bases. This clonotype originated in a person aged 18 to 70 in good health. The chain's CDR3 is CASSSPQDRNIQYF. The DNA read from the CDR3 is TGTGCCAGCAGCTCACCCCAGGACAGGAACATT.